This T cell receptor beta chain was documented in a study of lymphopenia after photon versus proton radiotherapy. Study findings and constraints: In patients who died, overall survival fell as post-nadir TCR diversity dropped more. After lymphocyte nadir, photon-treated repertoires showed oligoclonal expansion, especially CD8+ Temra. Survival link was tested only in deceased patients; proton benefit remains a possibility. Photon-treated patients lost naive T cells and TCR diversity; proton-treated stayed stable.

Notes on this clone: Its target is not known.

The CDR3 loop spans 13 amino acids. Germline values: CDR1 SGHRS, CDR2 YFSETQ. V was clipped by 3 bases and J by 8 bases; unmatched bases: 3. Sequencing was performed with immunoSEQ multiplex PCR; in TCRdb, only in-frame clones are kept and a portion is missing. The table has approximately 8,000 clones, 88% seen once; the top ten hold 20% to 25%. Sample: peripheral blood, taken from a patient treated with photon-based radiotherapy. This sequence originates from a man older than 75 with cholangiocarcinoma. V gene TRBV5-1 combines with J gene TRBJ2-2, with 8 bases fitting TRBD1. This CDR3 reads CASSWTGTGELFF. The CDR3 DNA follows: TGCGCCAGCAGCTGGACAGGGACTGGGGAGCTGTTTTTT.